The rows below give T cell receptor beta chains drawn from one sample of a study of precursors of human CD4 cytotoxic T cells. Via MiXCR, TCRdb re-called the reads, giving one row per CDR3 protein. This table holds hundreds of distinct CDR3 sequences, approximately 15% found once. Sequenced sample: memory CD4+ T cells from blood (PBMCs). Receptor source: a human donor in good health. The conserved cysteine and the conserved F or W are not part of the CDR3 here.

ASSPSGTNTGELF	TRBV28	TRBJ2-2	13
ASSLGGPQETQY	TRBV7-2	TRBJ2-5	12
ASSHIGEGASRTEAF	TRBV4-1	TRBJ1-1	15
ASFASTTYEQY	TRBV6-5	TRBJ2-7	11
ATSDLGAGVSTDTQY	TRBV24-1	TRBJ2-3	15
ASSVAPETGQF	TRBV9	TRBJ2-1	11
ASSLRNRGTDEQY	TRBV12-3/TRBV12-4	TRBJ2-7	13
ASSVAAKSYEQY	TRBV9	TRBJ2-7	12
ASSLVGIGENIQY	TRBV5-5	TRBJ2-4	13
SANDGQGGNQPQH	TRBV20-1	TRBJ1-5	13
ASSPVGGRETQY	TRBV7-7	TRBJ2-5	12
ASSSISGLGQETQY	TRBV7-7	TRBJ2-5	14
ASSLFTYEQY	TRBV12-3/TRBV12-4	TRBJ2-7	10
ASTGLAGAEANVLT	TRBV12-3/TRBV12-4	TRBJ2-6	14
ASSWLLGNIQY	TRBV12-3/TRBV12-4	TRBJ2-4	11
AWTSGSLSTGELF	TRBV30	TRBJ2-2	13
ASSLGGQGDTQY	TRBV12-3/TRBV12-4	TRBJ2-3	12
ASSLDLRVDNEQF	TRBV5-6	TRBJ2-1	13
ASSFGGSSNQPQH	TRBV12-3/TRBV12-4	TRBJ1-5	13
ASRDSSSGNTIY	TRBV3-1	TRBJ1-3	12
ASSLLTGTGVPETQY	TRBV5-1	TRBJ2-5	15
ASSQTRTGGSEQY	TRBV6-5	TRBJ2-7	13
ASSTTIGVYEQY	TRBV12-3/TRBV12-4	TRBJ2-7	12
ASSEASSQIPGELF	TRBV25-1	TRBJ2-2	14
ASSQDTVYNEQF	TRBV5-1	TRBJ2-1	12
SAGQGPNNSPLH	TRBV20-1	TRBJ1-6	12
ASSLSLGSSYEQY	TRBV5-1	TRBJ2-7	13
ASSKKLDSQETQY	TRBV5-1	TRBJ2-5	13
ASSRLGNNEQF	TRBV6-6	TRBJ2-1	11
ASSLSVSEQF	TRBV28	TRBJ2-1	10
ASSQGQGWSTEAF	TRBV14	TRBJ1-1	13
ASSLTQGALSGELF	TRBV7-2	TRBJ2-2	14
ASSQDRVANEQY	TRBV4-1	TRBJ2-7	12
ASNSGQETQY	TRBV6-6	TRBJ2-5	10
ASNQVGQETQY	TRBV5-5	TRBJ2-5	11
ASSLEGLVAGELF	TRBV7-9	TRBJ2-2	13
SASGGQETQY	TRBV20-1	TRBJ2-5	10
SVEDPSGSIGEQY	TRBV29-1	TRBJ2-7	13
ASSPDRGRQPQH	TRBV18	TRBJ1-5	12
ASTGGVANTGELF	TRBV12-3/TRBV12-4	TRBJ2-2	13
ATSGTGLNTEAF	TRBV24-1	TRBJ1-1	12
ASSSVGLLNTEAF	TRBV5-1	TRBJ1-1	13
ASSPGGFQETQY	TRBV5-4	TRBJ2-5	12
ASSPTAGEGETQY	TRBV7-2	TRBJ2-5	13
ASRKGEGNTEAF	TRBV2	TRBJ1-1	12
ASSEGRGGYT	TRBV6-1	TRBJ1-2	10
SARDADRGRETQY	TRBV20-1	TRBJ2-5	13
SARDFAGSNEKLF	TRBV20-1	TRBJ1-4	13
SALLASGITDTQY	TRBV20-1	TRBJ2-3	13
ASGQRGLADTQY	TRBV12-3/TRBV12-4	TRBJ2-3	12
ASSDPSGGNEQF	TRBV5-1	TRBJ2-1	12